This TCR beta chain was profiled in a study of blood T cells in healthy people across ages. Whole-study context: There was about one barcoded beta molecule captured by template switching per two T cells.

The study, taken as a whole, reports: Whereas aged donors had fewer naive CD4+ cells, long-lived donors had more of them and higher diversity.

At least 7 million PBMCs were isolated per sample. Combining a sample-barcoded 5' primer with a J-beta primer mix, a second PCR ran for roughly 7 to 12 cycles. MiXCR, applied by TCRdb to the 5' RACE reads, yields one record per CDR3 protein. Among more than 800,000 distinct CDR3 sequences listed, less than 35% were seen once. V trimming: 1 base; J trimming: 3 bases; junction bases outside the gene matches: 9. CDR3 length: 18 amino acids. Germline values: CDR1 LNHNV, CDR2 YYDKDF (reference sequence). Note on this clonotype: What it binds is not known.

The V and J genes are TRBV15 and TRBJ2-4; TRBD2 aligns across 10 bases. Sequencing was done on a sample of blood. This TCR derives from a woman over 75 in good health. This chain's CDR3 is CATSRGDTSGIVKNIQYF. For the CDR3, the DNA is TGTGCCACCAGCAGAGGGGATACTAGCGGGATCGTCAAAAACATTCAGTACTTC.